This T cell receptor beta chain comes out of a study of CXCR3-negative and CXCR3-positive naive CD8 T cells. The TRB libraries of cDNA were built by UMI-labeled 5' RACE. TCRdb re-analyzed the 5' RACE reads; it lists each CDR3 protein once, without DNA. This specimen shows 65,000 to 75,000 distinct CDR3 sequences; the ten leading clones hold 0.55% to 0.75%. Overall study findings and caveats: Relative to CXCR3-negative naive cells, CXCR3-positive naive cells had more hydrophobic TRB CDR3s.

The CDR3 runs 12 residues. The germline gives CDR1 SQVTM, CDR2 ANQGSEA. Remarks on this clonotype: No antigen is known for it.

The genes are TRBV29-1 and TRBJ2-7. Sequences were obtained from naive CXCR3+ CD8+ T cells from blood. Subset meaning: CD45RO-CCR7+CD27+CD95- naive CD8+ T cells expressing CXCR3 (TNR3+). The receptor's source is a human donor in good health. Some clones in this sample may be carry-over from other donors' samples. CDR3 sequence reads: CSVDGGSYEQYF.